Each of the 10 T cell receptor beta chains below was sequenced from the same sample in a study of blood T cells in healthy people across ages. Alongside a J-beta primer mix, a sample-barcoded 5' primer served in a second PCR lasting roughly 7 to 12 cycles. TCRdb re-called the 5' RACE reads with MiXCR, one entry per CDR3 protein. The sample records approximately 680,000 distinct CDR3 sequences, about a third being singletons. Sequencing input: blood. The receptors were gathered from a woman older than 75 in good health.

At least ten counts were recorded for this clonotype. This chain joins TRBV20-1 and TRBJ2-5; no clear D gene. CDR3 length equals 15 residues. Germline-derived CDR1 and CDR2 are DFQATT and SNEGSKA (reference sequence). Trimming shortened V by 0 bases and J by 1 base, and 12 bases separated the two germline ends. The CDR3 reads CSARDAKGAQETQYF. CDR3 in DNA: TGCAGTGCTAGAGATGCTAAGGGTGCCCAAGAGACCCAGTACTTC.

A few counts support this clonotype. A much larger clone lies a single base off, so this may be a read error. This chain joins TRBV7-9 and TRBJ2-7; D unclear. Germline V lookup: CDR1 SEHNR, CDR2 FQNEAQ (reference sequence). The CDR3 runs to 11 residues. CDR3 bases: TGTGCCGGCAGCTTACAGATCGAGCAGTACTTC. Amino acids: CAGSLQIEQYF.

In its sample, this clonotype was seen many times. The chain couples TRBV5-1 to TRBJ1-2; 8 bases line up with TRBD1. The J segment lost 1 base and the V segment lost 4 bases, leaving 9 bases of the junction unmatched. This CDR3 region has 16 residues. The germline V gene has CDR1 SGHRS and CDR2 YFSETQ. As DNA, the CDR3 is TGCGCCAGCAGCCTGGTCGGACAGGGCGGTAACTATGGCTACACCTTC. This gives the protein CASSLVGQGGNYGYTF.

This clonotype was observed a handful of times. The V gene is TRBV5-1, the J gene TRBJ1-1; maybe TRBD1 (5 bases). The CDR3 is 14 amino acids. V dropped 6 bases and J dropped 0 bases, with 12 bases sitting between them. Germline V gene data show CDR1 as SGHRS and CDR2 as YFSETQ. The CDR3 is CASMGDIMNTEAFF. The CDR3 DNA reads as TGCGCCAGCATGGGGGATATCATGAACACTGAAGCTTTCTTT.

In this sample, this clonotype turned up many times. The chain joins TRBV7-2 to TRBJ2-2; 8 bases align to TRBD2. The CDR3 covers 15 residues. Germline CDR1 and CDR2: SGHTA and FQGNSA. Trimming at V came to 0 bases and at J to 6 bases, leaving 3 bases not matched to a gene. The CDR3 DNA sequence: TGTGCCAGCAGCTTAGCCCGGGGGGGCGCCGGGGAGCTGTTTTTT. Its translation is CASSLARGGAGELFF.

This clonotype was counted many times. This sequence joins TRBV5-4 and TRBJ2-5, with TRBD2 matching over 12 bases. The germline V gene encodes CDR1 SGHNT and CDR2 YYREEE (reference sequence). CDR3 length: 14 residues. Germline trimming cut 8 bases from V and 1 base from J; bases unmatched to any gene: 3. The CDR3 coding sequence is TGTGCCAGTCGACTAGCGGGGGCCCAAGAGACCCAGTACTTC. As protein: CASRLAGAQETQYF.

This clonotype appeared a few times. CDR3 sequence: CASSLRTSRYYEQFF. The DNA of the CDR3 is TGTGCCAGCAGTCTCCGGACTAGTAGGTACTATGAGCAGTTCTTC. The rearrangement links TRBV28 to TRBJ2-1, with 7 bases lining up with TRBD2. Germline trimming cut 5 bases from V and 8 bases from J; bases unmatched to any gene: 12. CDR1 MDHEN and CDR2 SYDVKM come from the germline V gene. CDR3 length equals 15 residues. Variable domain in full (rest from reference TRBV28 and TRBJ2-1): DVKVTQSSRYLVKRTGEKVFLECVQDMDHENMFWYRQDPGLGLRLIYFSYDVKMKEKGDIPEGYSVSREKKERFSLILESASTNQTSMYLCASSLRTSRYYEQFFGPGTRLTVL.

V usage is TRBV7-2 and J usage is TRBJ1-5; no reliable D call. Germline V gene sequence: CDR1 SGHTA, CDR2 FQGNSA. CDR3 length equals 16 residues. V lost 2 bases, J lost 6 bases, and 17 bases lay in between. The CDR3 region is CASSLSSTEGGQPQHF. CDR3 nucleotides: TGTGCCAGCAGCTTAAGTTCTACGGAGGGAGGTCAGCCCCAGCATTTT.

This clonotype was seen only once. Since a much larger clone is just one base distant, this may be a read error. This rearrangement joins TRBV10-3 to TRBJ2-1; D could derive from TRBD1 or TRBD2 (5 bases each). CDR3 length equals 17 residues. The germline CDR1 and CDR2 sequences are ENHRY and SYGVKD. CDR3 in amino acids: CAISEEGPSGSYDEQFF. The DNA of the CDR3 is TGTGCCATCAGTGAGGAGGGGCCCTCGGGCTCCTACGATGAGCAGTTCTTC.

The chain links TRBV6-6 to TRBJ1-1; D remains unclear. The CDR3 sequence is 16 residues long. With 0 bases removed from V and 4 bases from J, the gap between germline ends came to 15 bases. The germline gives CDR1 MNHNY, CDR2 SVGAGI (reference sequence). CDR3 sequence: CASSYSNPGSPTEAFF. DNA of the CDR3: TGTGCCAGCAGTTACTCGAACCCAGGCAGTCCCACTGAAGCTTTCTTT.